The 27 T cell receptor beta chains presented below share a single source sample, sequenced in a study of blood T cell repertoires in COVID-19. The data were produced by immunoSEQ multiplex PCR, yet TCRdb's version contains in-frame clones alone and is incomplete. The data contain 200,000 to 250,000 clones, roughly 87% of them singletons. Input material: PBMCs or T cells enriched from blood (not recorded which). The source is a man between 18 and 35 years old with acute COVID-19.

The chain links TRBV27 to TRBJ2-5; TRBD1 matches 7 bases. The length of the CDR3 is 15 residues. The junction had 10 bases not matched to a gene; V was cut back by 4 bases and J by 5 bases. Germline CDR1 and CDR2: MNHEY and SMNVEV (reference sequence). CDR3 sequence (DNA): TGTGCCAGCAGTTACGGGGACAGCTCGGGGGAGACCCAGTACTTC. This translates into CASSYGDSSGETQYF.

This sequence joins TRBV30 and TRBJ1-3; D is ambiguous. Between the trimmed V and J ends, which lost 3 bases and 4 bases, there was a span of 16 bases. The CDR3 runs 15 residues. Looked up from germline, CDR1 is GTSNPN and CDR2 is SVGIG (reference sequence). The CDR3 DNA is TGTGCCTGGAGAACCTCGGGGAGCTCGGGAAACACCATATATTTT. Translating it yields CAWRTSGSSGNTIYF.

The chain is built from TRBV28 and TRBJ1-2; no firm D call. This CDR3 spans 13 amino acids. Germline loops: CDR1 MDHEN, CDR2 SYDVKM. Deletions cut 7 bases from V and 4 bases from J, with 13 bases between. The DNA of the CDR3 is TGTGCCAGCATCCCCGGCAGCGGCTATGGCTACACCTTC. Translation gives CASIPGSGYGYTF.

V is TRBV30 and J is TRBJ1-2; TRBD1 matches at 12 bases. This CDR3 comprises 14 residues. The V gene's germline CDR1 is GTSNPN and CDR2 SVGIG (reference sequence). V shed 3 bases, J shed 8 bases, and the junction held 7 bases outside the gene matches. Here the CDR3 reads CAWSPGQGARGYTF. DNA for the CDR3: TGTGCCTGGAGCCCGGGACAGGGGGCGCGCGGCTACACCTTC.

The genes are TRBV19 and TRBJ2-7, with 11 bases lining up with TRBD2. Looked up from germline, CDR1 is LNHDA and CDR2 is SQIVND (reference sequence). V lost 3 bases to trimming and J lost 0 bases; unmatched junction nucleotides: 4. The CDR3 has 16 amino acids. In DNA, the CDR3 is TGTGCCAGTAGTATCCTAGCGGGAGGACACTCCTACGAGCAGTACTTC. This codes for CASSILAGGHSYEQYF.

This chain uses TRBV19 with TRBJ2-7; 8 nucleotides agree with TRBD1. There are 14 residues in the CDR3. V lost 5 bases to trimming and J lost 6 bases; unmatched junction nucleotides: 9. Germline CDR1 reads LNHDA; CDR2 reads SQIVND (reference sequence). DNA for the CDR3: TGTGCCAGTAGTTCGGGACAGGCCCCTTCCGAGCAGTACTTC. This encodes CASSSGQAPSEQYF.

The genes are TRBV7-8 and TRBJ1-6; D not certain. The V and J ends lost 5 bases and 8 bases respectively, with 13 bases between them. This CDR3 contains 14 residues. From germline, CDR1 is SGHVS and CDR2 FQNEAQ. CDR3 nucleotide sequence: TGTGCCAGCAGCGATAGAGGCCTTCATTCACCCCTCCACTTT. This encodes CASSDRGLHSPLHF.

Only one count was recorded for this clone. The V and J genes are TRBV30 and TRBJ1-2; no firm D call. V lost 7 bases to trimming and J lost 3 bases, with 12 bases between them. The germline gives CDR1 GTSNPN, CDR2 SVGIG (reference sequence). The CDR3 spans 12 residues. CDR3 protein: CASSREDYGYTF. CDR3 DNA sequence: TGTGCCTCCAGTAGGGAGGACTATGGCTACACCTTC.

As DNA, the CDR3 is TGCGCCAGCAGCCAAGCTTCCCTAGCGGAAAACACCGGGGAGCTGTTTTTT. It yields the protein CASSQASLAENTGELFF. The genes are TRBV4-1 and TRBJ2-2, with TRBD2 matching over 7 bases. J lost 2 bases, V lost 1 base, and 7 bases had no gene match. Looked up from germline, CDR1 is MGHRA and CDR2 is YSYEKL. The CDR3 sequence is 17 residues long.

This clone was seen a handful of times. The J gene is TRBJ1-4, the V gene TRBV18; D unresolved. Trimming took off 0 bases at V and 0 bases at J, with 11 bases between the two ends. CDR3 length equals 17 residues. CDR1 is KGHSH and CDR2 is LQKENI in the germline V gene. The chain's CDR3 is CASSPPALAATNEKLFF. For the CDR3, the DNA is TGTGCCAGCTCACCACCGGCCTTGGCCGCAACTAATGAAAAACTGTTTTTT.

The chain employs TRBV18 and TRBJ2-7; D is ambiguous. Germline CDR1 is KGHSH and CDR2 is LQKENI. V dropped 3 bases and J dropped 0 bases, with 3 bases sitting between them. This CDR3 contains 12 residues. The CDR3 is CASSPASYEQYF. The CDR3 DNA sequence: TGTGCCAGCTCACCGGCCTCCTACGAGCAGTACTTC.

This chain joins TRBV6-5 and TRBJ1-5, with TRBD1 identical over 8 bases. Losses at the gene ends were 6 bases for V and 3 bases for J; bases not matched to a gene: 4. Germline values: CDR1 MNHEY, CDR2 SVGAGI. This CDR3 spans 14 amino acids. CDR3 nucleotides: TGTGCCAGCAGGGGGACAGGACTCAATCAGCCCCAGCATTTT. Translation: CASRGTGLNQPQHF.

CDR3 amino acids: CAAGIDQPQHF. CDR3 DNA: TGCGCGGCAGGGATTGATCAGCCCCAGCATTTT. This chain connects TRBV4-1 to TRBJ1-5, with D maybe TRBD1 (5 bases). The CDR3 has 11 residues. The germline gives CDR1 MGHRA, CDR2 YSYEKL.

This CDR3 reads CASSPVGTGDFLYGYTF. The DNA of the CDR3 is TGCGCCAGCAGCCCCGTCGGGACAGGGGATTTCCTCTATGGCTACACCTTC. The V and J genes are TRBV5-1 and TRBJ1-2, with 10 bases matching TRBD1. This CDR3 has 17 amino acids. The V and J ends lost 4 bases and 4 bases, in that order; junction bases with no gene match: 13. From germline, CDR1 is SGHRS and CDR2 YFSETQ.

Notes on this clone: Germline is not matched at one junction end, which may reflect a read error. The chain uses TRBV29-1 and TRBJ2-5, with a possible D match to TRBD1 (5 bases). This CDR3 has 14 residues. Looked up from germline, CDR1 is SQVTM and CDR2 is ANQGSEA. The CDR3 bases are TGCAGCGTCGAAGGGGCAGGGATACAAGAGACCCAGTACTTC. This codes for CSVEGAGIQETQYF. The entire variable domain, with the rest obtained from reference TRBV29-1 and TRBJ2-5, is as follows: SAVISQKPSRDICQRGTSLTIQCQVDSQVTMMFWYRQQPGQSLTLIATANQGSEATYESGFVIDKFPISRPNLTFSTLTVSNMSPEDSSIYLCSVEGAGIQETQYFGPGTRLLVL.

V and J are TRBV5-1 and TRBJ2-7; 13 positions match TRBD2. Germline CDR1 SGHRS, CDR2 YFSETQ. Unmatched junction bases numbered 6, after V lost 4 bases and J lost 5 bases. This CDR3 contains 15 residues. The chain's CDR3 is CASSPRTSGSHEQYF. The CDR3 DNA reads TGCGCCAGCAGCCCGCGGACTAGCGGGAGCCACGAGCAGTACTTC. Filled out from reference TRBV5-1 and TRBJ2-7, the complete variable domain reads KAGVTQTPRYLIKTRGQQVTLSCSPISGHRSVSWYQQTPGQGLQFLFEYFSETQRNKGNFPGRFSGRQFSNSRSEMNVSTLELGDSALYLCASSPRTSGSHEQYFGPGTRLTVT.

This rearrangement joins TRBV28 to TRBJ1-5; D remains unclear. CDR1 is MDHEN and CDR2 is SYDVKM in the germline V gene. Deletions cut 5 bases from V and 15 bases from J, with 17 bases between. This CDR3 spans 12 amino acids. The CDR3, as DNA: TGTGCCAGCAGTGGGCGAATGATAGAGGGGCATTTT. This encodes CASSGRMIEGHF.

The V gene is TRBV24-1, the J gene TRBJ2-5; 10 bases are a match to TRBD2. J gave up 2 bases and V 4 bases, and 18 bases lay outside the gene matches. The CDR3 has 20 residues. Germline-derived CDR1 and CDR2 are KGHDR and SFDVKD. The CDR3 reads CATSDPGGAVAGGRQETQYF. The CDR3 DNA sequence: TGTGCCACCAGTGACCCGGGGGGGGCCGTAGCGGGAGGTCGGCAAGAGACCCAGTACTTC.

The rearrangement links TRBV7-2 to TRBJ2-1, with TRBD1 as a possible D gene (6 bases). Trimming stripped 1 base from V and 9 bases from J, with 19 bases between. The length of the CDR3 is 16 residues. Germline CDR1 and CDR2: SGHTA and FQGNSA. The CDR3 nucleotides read TGTGCCAGCAGCTTAGGTTGGGGACATAAGGCCCTTGAGCAGTTCTTC. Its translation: CASSLGWGHKALEQFF. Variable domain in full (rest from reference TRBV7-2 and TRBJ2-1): GAGVSQSPSNKVTEKGKDVELRCDPISGHTALYWYRQSLGQGLEFLIYFQGNSAPDKSGLPSDRFSAERTGGSVSTLTIQRTQQEDSAVYLCASSLGWGHKALEQFFGPGTRLTVL.

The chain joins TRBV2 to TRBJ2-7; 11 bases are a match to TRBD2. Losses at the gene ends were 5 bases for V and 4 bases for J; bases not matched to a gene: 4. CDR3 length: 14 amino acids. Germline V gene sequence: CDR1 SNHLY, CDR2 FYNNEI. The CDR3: CASSPLAGAYEQYF. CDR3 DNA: TGTGCCAGCAGTCCACTAGCGGGAGCGTACGAGCAGTACTTC.

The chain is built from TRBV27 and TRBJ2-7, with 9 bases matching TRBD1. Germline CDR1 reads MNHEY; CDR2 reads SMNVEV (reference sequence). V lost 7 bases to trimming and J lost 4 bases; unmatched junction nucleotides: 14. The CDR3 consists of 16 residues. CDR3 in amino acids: CASTPNRDRVWYEQYF. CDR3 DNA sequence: TGTGCCAGCACCCCAAACCGGGACAGGGTTTGGTACGAGCAGTACTTC.

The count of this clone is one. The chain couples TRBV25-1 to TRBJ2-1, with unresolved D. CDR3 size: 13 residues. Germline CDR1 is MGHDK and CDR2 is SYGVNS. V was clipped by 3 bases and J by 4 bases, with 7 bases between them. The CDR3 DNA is TGTGCCAGCAGTGAGCAGGAATACAATGAGCAGTTCTTC. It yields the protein CASSEQEYNEQFF.

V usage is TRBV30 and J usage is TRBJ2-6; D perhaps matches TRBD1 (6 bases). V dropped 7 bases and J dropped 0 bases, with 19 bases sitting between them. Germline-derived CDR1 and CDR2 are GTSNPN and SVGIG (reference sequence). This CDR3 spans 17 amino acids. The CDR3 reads CAFPRDTSPSGANVLTF. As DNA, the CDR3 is TGTGCCTTCCCACGGGACACGAGCCCCTCTGGGGCCAACGTCCTGACTTTC.

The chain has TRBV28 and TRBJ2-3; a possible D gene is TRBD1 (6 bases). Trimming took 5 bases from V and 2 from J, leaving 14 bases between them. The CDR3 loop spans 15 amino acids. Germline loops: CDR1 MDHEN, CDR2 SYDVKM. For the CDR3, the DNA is TGTGCCAGCAGTCCCGGGGACACTCCCACAGATACGCAGTATTTT. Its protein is CASSPGDTPTDTQYF.

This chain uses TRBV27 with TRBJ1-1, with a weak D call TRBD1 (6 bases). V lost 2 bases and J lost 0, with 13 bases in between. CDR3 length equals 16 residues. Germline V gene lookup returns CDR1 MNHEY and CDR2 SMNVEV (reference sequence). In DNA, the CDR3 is TGTGCCAGCAGTTTAACCCTAACAGGGTTGAACACTGAAGCTTTCTTT. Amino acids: CASSLTLTGLNTEAFF.

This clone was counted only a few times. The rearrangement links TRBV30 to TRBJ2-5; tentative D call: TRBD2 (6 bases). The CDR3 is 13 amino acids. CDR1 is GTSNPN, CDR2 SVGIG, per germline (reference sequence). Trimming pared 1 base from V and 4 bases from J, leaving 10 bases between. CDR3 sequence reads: CAWSGGGAETQYF. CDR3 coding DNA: TGTGCCTGGAGTGGAGGCGGGGCAGAGACCCAGTACTTC.

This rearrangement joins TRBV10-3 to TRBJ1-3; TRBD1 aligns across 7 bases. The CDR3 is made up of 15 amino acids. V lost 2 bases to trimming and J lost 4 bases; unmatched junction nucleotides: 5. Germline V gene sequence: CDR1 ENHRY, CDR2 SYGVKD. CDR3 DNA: TGTGCCATCAGTGAGGAGGGGGCGAGGGGAAACACCATATATTTT. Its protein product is CAISEEGARGNTIYF.